This TCR beta chain derives from a study of CD8+ T cells in alopecia areata (dated by TCRdb to 2016 to 2019). Describing the broader study: The treated patients took part in an open-label pilot trial in which moderate-to-severe alopecia areata was treated with oral tofacitinib at 5 to 10 mg twice daily. The study used high-throughput TCRbeta sequencing to examine T cell clonal expansion in alopecia areata, in both the C3H/HeJ mouse model and human patients. Patients on tofacitinib were biopsied at baseline and after 4 and 24 weeks of treatment, and several of the patients also had a later scalp biopsy. On the human side, TCRbeta sequencing was run on scalp tissue and on sorted CD4+ and CD8+ peripheral blood T cells from healthy controls and from alopecia areata patients with either patchy or totalis/universalis disease. Scalp clonality was compared across normal scalp (n=4), patchy alopecia areata scalp (n=8), and alopecia totalis/universalis scalp (n=8). The RNA source kit depended on sample type: the PAXgene miRNA kit for fixed scalp, the miRNeasy kit for PBMCs, and the RNeasy kit for mouse skin. Amplification of TCRbeta CDR3 regions was done by immunoSEQ multiplex PCR using 35 Vbeta forward primers and 13 Jbeta reverse primers. For the treated patients, the SALT score, which quantifies what percentage of scalp surface area is affected, served as the measure of disease severity. Patients received tofacitinib for 6 to 18 months and were then followed off drug for 6 months to check for delayed response and recurrence.

Overall study outcomes, separate from this receptor: Because the treated cohort was small and had just a single nonresponder, larger studies are needed to establish links between baseline CD8+ expansion and response. With tofacitinib, both scalp clonality and the number of expanded CD8+ clones among the top 100 scalp clones went down significantly. Lesional scalp, especially in alopecia totalis/universalis, showed higher clonality and more expanded CD8+ clones than normal scalp, suggesting antigenic drive. Many expanded lesional clones were found to persist in scalp and blood during tofacitinib treatment, and relapse after treatment cessation may be partly explained by this persistence. Compared with mice, TCR sequences shared between patients were less clear, possibly partly because of HLA diversity across the patient population. Unlike mouse skin, which is dominated by gammadelta T cells, normal human skin has resident alphabeta T cells that are also sequenced, and this complicates analysis of the scalp TCR repertoire.

The receptor library was made with the immunoSEQ multiplex PCR assay. RNA was extracted from all samples and reverse transcribed into cDNA, which served as template for TCR sequencing. First-strand cDNA was synthesized with SuperScript III using a 2:1 mix of oligo-dT and random hexamers. A synthetic immune receptor repertoire was used to assess amplification bias, and residual bias was removed computationally. Regarding the original processing steps: After raw reads were preprocessed to remove errors, the CDR3 was defined following IMGT conventions as running from the conserved cysteine to phenylalanine. Clonality was computed by normalizing Shannon entropy by log2 of the number of productive unique TCRs and subtracting the result from 1. CD4 or CD8 identity of scalp clones was inferred by cross-referencing scalp TCRbeta sequences with sorted blood CD4 and CD8 repertoires. What TCRdb holds here is the immuneACCESS table cut down to in-frame rearrangements. Part of the clones is not present; checked against another copy, under half of the missing clones reflect an unresolved V gene, and the others are unexplained. From that table come the V and J calls and clone size; the DNA was used to work out D and trimming. Recorded for this sample are about 150,000 clones; 45% to 60% of them occurred a single time. The ten largest account for roughly 15% of the sample.

V is pared back by 3 bases and J by 0 bases, with 9 bases lying between the germline termini. According to the germline V gene (reference sequence), CDR1 reads MNHEY and CDR2 reads SMNVEV. Spanning cysteine to phenylalanine, the CDR3 consists of 14 amino acids. Left in the record is the CDR3 DNA by itself, 42 bases read in frame from the first base. On this clone: Its antigen remains unidentified. Per-base qualities were not stored, and no clone one base away is much larger.

In the paper's terms, the time point label means: less than five weeks on oral tofacitinib. The sample's treatment or condition label, in plain terms: oral pan-JAK inhibitor, 5-10 mg twice daily. Peripheral blood and lesional scalp punch biopsies were obtained from patients with alopecia areata. After PBMCs were isolated by density centrifugation and stained for CD3, CD4 and CD8, a FACSAria was used to sort CD4+ and CD8+ T cells. The input for sequencing was CD8+ T cells sorted from blood, taken at week 4, from a patient treated with tofacitinib. The receptor comes from a human donor with alopecia areata. The V gene is TRBV27 and the J gene is TRBJ2-7, with no D gene named confidently. The sequenced DNA is TGTGCCAGCAGTTTGGGTCAGAGCTCCTACGAGCAGTACTTC. It translates to CASSLGQSSYEQYF.